The 21 T cell receptor beta chains in this list originate from one sample, sequenced in a study of shared clonotypes between healthy human individuals. Only in-frame clones appear in the TCRdb table, and some are missing; sequencing was by immunoSEQ multiplex PCR. Of some 360,000 clones in the sample, roughly 70% were seen once. Sequenced input: memory CD4+ T cells sorted from blood. Documented subset: CD45RA-negative fraction. The origin of the receptors is a man aged 25-45 years in good health.

CDR3 loop: CASSKRTGTSVNEQFF. CDR3 nucleotide sequence: TGTGCCAGCAGCAAAAGGACCGGGACTAGCGTCAATGAGCAGTTCTTC. The V call is TRBV7-9, the J call TRBJ2-1, with 10 bases lining up with TRBD2. Per the germline V gene, CDR1 is SEHNR and CDR2 is FQNEAQ (reference sequence). After removal of 5 bases from V and 6 bases from J, the junction contained 10 bases not matched to a gene. This CDR3 has 16 residues.

The rearrangement joins TRBV29-1 to TRBJ2-1; D perhaps matches TRBD1 (6 bases). Trimming removed 6 bases at V and 0 bases at J, with 24 bases between. The germline CDR1 and CDR2 sequences are SQVTM and ANQGSEA. The CDR3 contains 18 residues. In DNA form, the CDR3 reads TGCAGCGTGGCAGGACAGATAACTCATACTAACTCCTACAATGAGCAGTTCTTC. Encoded protein: CSVAGQITHTNSYNEQFF.

A few counts support this clone. The chain couples TRBV2 to TRBJ1-1; D is unclear. Germline CDR1 is SNHLY and CDR2 is FYNNEI. V was clipped by 6 bases and J by 4 bases, with 12 bases between them. This CDR3 is built from 13 residues. As DNA, the CDR3 is TGTGCCAGCAGGGGGATGTCGGCCACTGAAGCTTTCTTT. Translated: CASRGMSATEAFF.

This clone was detected ten times or more. The chain carries TRBV29-1 and TRBJ2-2; TRBD1 agrees at 8 bases. Germline V lookup: CDR1 SQVTM, CDR2 ANQGSEA. The ends lost 6 bases at V and 7 bases at J; junction bases unmatched: 10. The CDR3 extends over 14 amino acids. This CDR3 is CSVVGQAFGGELFF. The DNA for the CDR3 is TGCAGCGTAGTGGGACAGGCCTTCGGCGGGGAGCTGTTTTTT.

This clone turned up a few times. The chain carries TRBV7-9 and TRBJ1-4; tentative D call: TRBD1 (5 bases). CDR1 is SEHNR and CDR2 is FQNEAQ in the germline V gene (reference sequence). Trimming left V 2 bases short and J 5 bases short, with 12 bases between. This CDR3 region has 15 residues. The CDR3 here is CASSLSGFGNEKLFF. The CDR3 DNA follows: TGTGCCAGCAGCTTATCAGGGTTTGGAAATGAAAAACTGTTTTTT.

The gene calls are TRBV7-3 and TRBJ1-1; 9 bases are a match to TRBD1. CDR1 SGHTA and CDR2 FQGTGA come from the germline V gene. The CDR3 has 15 amino acids. The junction had 3 bases not matched to a gene; V was cut back by 4 bases and J by 0 bases. The CDR3: CASSSQGAMNTEAFF. CDR3 coding DNA: TGTGCCAGCAGCTCACAGGGGGCGATGAACACTGAAGCTTTCTTT.

This clone was observed a few times. The CDR3 coding sequence is TGTGCCAGCAGTGACGGGGTTCCGTACGAGCAGTACTTC. Protein sequence: CASSDGVPYEQYF. The chain carries TRBV28 and TRBJ2-7, with a tentative D call TRBD2 (5 bases). Germline loops: CDR1 MDHEN, CDR2 SYDVKM. Trimming left V 5 bases short and J 4 bases short, with 12 bases between. This CDR3 is 13 amino acids long.

The V gene is TRBV5-1, the J gene TRBJ2-1, with 8 nucleotides matching TRBD1. Germline CDR1 is SGHRS and CDR2 is YFSETQ. V shed 4 bases, J shed 0 bases, and the junction held 6 bases outside the gene matches. This CDR3 has 16 residues. CDR3 sequence reads: CASSKRTGISYNEQFF. The CDR3 DNA is TGCGCCAGCAGCAAACGGACAGGGATCTCCTACAATGAGCAGTTCTTC.

This chain connects TRBV19 to TRBJ2-3; tentative D call: TRBD2 (6 bases). The length of the CDR3 is 11 residues. Germline-derived CDR1 and CDR2 are LNHDA and SQIVND (reference sequence). V lost 6 bases, J lost 9 bases, and 10 bases lay in between. The CDR3 spells CASRAGITQYF. CDR3 coding DNA: TGTGCCAGTAGGGCGGGGATCACGCAGTATTTT.

In this sample, this clone turned up many times. As DNA, the CDR3 is TGCAGCGCGGTGACAGGGGGCAGTCCAGTTGGAGGGCCCCAGCATTTT. Translated, it gives CSAVTGGSPVGGPQHF. This sequence joins TRBV29-1 and TRBJ1-5; 10 bases align to TRBD1. The trim removed 7 bases at V and 9 bases at J, leaving 18 bases unmatched. Germline V lookup: CDR1 SQVTM, CDR2 ANQGSEA. The CDR3 runs 16 residues.

The genes are TRBV4-1 and TRBJ2-2; D is unclear. CDR1 and CDR2 from the germline V gene are MGHRA and YSYEKL. There are 15 residues in the CDR3. Trimming removed 0 bases at V and 2 bases at J, with 7 bases between. CDR3 protein: CASSQDISNTGELFF. The DNA for the CDR3 is TGCGCCAGCAGCCAAGATATTTCAAACACCGGGGAGCTGTTTTTT.

This clone has just a few counts. This chain joins TRBV5-8 and TRBJ2-5; no reliable D call. Germline V lookup: CDR1 SGHTS, CDR2 YDEGEE. The ends were cut back, 3 bases at V and 4 bases at J, with 16 bases in the middle. There are 15 residues in the CDR3. CDR3 sequence: CASSSYSVAAETQYF. For the CDR3, the DNA is TGTGCCAGCAGCTCCTACTCAGTGGCGGCAGAGACCCAGTACTTC. Combining the CDR3 with reference TRBV5-8 and TRBJ2-5 gives the whole variable domain EAGVTQSPTHLIKTRGQQATLRCSPISGHTSVYWYQQALGLGLQFLLWYDEGEERNRGNFPPRFSGRQFPNYSSELNVNALELEDSALYLCASSSYSVAAETQYFGPGTRLLVL.

Of note for this clone: Other DNA sequences in the same sample also yield this CDR3. The V gene is TRBV5-1, the J gene TRBJ1-1, with 7 bases identical to TRBD1. V was pared by 0 bases and J by 1 base, with 3 bases of the junction left unmatched. The length of the CDR3 is 15 residues. In germline, CDR1 is SGHRS, CDR2 YFSETQ. The DNA of the CDR3 is TGCGCCAGCAGCTTGGATGGGACAGAGAACACTGAAGCTTTCTTT. It translates to CASSLDGTENTEAFF. Complete variable domain (other parts from reference TRBV5-1 and TRBJ1-1): KAGVTQTPRYLIKTRGQQVTLSCSPISGHRSVSWYQQTPGQGLQFLFEYFSETQRNKGNFPGRFSGRQFSNSRSEMNVSTLELGDSALYLCASSLDGTENTEAFFGQGTRLTVV.

This chain joins TRBV7-9 and TRBJ2-7; 8 nucleotides line up with TRBD2. This CDR3 spans 14 amino acids. The trim removed 10 bases at V and 3 bases at J, leaving 11 bases unmatched. CDR1 and CDR2 (germline): SEHNR, FQNEAQ (reference sequence). This chain's CDR3 is CATLSLAGIYEQYF. The CDR3 DNA reads TGTGCCACCCTGTCTTTAGCGGGAATCTACGAGCAGTACTTC.

The V gene is TRBV18, the J gene TRBJ1-1; D is perhaps TRBD1 (5 bases). Trimming shortened V by 8 bases and J by 4 bases, and 23 bases separated the two germline ends. Germline lookup yields CDR1 KGHSH and CDR2 LQKENI. The CDR3 sequence is 16 residues long. The CDR3 sequence is CASISGKAGRRTEAFF. CDR3 in DNA: TGTGCCAGCATTAGTGGGAAGGCAGGGCGGCGCACTGAAGCTTTCTTT.

This clone was seen only a few times. V is TRBV10-3 and J is TRBJ2-1; a weak D match, TRBD2 (6 bases). This CDR3 comprises 16 residues. Trimming left V 3 bases short and J 7 bases short, with 19 bases between. The germline V gene has CDR1 ENHRY and CDR2 SYGVKD. The CDR3 DNA reads as TGTGCCATCAGTGAAAGGTCGGGGGAGGTGGTGAATGAGCAGTTCTTC. Amino acid sequence: CAISERSGEVVNEQFF.

The V gene is TRBV7-2, the J gene TRBJ2-6, with 7 bases lining up with TRBD1. The V gene end was trimmed by 5 bases and the J gene end by 0 bases; junction bases not matched to a gene: 4. Germline V CDR1 and CDR2: SGHTA, FQGNSA. The CDR3 is 16 amino acids. The chain's CDR3 is CASSTQGRSGANVLTF. The CDR3 nucleotides read TGTGCCAGCAGCACACAGGGGCGCTCTGGGGCCAACGTCCTGACTTTC.

This clone has only one observation. This chain uses TRBV5-4 with TRBJ2-5; D is uncertain. Germline V CDR1 and CDR2: SGHNT, YYREEE (reference sequence). This CDR3 spans 12 amino acids. Trimming stripped 3 bases from V and 2 bases from J, with 5 bases between. The chain's CDR3 is CASSSPQETQYF. In DNA, the CDR3 is TGTGCCAGCAGCTCGCCTCAAGAGACCCAGTACTTC.

J is TRBJ2-1 and V is TRBV15, with 8 bases aligning to TRBD2. The CDR3 length is 15 residues. In germline, CDR1 is LNHNV, CDR2 YYDKDF (reference sequence). V shed 0 bases, J shed 4 bases, and the junction held 2 bases outside the gene matches. This chain's CDR3 is CATSRDSGDYNEQFF. The CDR3 coding sequence is TGTGCCACCAGCAGAGATAGCGGGGATTACAATGAGCAGTTCTTC. Full variable domain (missing parts from reference TRBV15 and TRBJ2-1): DAMVIQNPRYQVTQFGKPVTLSCSQTLNHNVMYWYQQKSSQAPKLLFHYYDKDFNNEADTPDNFQSRRPNTSFCFLDIRSPGLGDTAMYLCATSRDSGDYNEQFFGPGTRLTVL.

The CDR3 is CASSQIKVPPYNEQFF. The CDR3 DNA is TGCGCCAGCAGCCAGATAAAGGTCCCGCCCTACAATGAGCAGTTCTTC. This sequence joins TRBV4-1 and TRBJ2-1; no definite D call. Germline CDR1 is MGHRA and CDR2 is YSYEKL. Between the trimmed V and J ends, which lost 3 bases and 2 bases, there was a span of 14 bases. The CDR3 runs 16 residues.

V usage is TRBV30 and J usage is TRBJ2-1, with D uncertain. The CDR3 extends over 13 amino acids. Trimming removed 8 bases from V and 1 base from J, with 12 bases in between. From germline, CDR1 is GTSNPN and CDR2 SVGIG (reference sequence). CDR3 in DNA: TGTGCCACCCGAACCGGATCCTACAATGAGCAGTTCTTC. Translation gives CATRTGSYNEQFF.